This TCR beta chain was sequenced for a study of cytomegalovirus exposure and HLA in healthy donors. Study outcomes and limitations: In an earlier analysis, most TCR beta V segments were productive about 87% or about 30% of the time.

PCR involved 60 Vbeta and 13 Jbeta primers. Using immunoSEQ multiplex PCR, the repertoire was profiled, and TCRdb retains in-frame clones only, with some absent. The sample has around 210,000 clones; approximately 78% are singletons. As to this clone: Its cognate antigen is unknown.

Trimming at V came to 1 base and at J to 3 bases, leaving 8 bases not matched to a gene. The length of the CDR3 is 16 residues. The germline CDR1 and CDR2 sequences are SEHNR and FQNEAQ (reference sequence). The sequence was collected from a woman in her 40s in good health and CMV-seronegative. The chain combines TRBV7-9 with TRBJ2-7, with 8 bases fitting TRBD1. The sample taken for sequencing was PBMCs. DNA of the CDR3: TGTGCCAGCAGCTTAGTCTGGGGACAGGCGCGCTACGAGCAGTACTTC. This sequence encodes CASSLVWGQARYEQYF.